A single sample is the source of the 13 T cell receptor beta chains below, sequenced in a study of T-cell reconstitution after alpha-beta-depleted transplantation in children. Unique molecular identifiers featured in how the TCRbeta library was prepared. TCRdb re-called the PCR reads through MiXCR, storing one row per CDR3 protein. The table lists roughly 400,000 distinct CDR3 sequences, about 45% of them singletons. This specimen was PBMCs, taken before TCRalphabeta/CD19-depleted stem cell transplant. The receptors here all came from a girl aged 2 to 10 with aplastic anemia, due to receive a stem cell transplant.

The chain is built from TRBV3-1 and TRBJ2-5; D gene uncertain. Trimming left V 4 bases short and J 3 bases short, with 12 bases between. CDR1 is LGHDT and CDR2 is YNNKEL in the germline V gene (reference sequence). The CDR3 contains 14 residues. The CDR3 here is CASSLSAAEETQYF. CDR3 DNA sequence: TGTGCCAGCAGCCTCTCGGCGGCAGAAGAGACCCAGTACTTC.

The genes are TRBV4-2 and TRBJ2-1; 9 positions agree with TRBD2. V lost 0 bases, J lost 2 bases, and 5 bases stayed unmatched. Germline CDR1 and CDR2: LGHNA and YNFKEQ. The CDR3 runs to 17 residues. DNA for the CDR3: TGTGCCAGCAGCCAAGAAGCAACTAGCGGGCCCTACAATGAGCAGTTCTTC. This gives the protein CASSQEATSGPYNEQFF.

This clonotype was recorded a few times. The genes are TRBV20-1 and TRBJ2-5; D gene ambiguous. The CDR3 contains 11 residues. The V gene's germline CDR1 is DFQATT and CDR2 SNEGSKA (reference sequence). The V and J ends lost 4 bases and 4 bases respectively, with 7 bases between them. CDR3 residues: CSATGGETQYF. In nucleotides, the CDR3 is TGCAGTGCTACCGGCGGAGAGACCCAGTACTTC.

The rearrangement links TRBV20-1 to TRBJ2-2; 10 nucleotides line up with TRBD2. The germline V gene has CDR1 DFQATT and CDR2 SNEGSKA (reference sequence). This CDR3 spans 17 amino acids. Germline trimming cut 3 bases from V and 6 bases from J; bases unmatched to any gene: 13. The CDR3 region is CSARSWLAGDGAGELFF. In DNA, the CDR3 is TGCAGTGCTAGGAGTTGGCTAGCGGGAGATGGCGCCGGGGAGCTGTTTTTT.

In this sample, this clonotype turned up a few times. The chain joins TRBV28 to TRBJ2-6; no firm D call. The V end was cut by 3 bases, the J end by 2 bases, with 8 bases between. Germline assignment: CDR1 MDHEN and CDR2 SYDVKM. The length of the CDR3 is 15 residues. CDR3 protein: CASSFEGTGANVLTF. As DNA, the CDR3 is TGTGCCAGCAGTTTTGAAGGGACTGGGGCCAACGTCCTGACTTTC.

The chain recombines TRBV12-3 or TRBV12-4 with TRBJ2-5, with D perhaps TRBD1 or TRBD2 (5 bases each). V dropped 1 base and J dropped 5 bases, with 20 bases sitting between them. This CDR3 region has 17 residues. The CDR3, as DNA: TGTGCCAGCAGTTTAGGCCCTAGTGGGCTGGGGGAGGAGACCCAGTACTTC. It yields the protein CASSLGPSGLGEETQYF.

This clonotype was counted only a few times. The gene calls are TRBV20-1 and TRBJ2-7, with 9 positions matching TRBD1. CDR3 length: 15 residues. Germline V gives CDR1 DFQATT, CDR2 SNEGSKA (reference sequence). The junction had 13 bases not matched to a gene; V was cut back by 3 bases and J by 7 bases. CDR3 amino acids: CSARPWGQGPREQYF. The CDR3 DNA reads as TGCAGTGCTAGGCCGTGGGGACAGGGCCCTAGGGAGCAGTACTTC.

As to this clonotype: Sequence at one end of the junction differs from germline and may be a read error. The DNA for the CDR3 is TGTGCCAGCAGGCGTCAGGGCTCGGGGCTCCTCACTAAAGCTTTCTTT. It encodes CASRRQGSGLLTKAFF. J is TRBJ1-1 and V is TRBV6-1; tentative D call: TRBD1 (5 bases). The CDR3 consists of 16 residues. Germline lookup yields CDR1 MNHNS and CDR2 SASEGT.

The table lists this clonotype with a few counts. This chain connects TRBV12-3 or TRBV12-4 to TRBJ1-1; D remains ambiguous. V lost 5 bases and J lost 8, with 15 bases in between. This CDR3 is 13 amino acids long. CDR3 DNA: TGTGCCAGCAGTCCCATGTTGGGTCTAGAAGCTTTCTTT. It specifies CASSPMLGLEAFF.

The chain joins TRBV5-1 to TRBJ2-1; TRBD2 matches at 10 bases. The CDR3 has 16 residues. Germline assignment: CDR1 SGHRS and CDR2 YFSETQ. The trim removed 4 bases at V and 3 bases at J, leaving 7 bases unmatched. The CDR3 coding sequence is TGCGCCAGCAGCACCTGGACTAGCGGAGACTACAATGAGCAGTTCTTC. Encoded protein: CASSTWTSGDYNEQFF.

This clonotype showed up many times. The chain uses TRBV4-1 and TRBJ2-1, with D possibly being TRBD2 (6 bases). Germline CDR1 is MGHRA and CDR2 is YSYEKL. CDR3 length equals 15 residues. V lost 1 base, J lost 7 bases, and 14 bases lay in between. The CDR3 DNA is TGCGCCAGCAGCCAAGTCTTGACAGCGGGTAATGAGCAGTTCTTC. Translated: CASSQVLTAGNEQFF.

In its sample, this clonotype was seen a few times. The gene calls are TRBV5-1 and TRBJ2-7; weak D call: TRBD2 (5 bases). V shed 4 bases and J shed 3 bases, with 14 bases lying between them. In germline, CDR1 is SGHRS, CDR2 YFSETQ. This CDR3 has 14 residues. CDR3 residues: CASSLSRADYEQYF. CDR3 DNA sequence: TGCGCCAGCAGCCTCTCGCGGGCCGACTACGAGCAGTACTTC.

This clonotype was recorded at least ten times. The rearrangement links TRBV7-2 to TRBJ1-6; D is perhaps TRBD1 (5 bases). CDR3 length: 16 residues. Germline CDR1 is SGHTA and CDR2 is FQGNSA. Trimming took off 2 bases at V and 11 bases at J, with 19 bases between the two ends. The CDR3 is CASSLNAVGVPTPLHF. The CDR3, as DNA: TGTGCCAGCAGCTTAAACGCTGTGGGGGTCCCGACACCCCTCCACTTT.